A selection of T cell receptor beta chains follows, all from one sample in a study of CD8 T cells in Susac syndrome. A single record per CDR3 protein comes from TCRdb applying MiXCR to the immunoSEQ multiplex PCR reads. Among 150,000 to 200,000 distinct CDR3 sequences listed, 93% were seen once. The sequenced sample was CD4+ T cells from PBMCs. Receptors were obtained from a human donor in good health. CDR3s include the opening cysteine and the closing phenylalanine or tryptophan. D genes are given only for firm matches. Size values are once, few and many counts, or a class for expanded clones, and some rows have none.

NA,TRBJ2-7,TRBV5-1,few,TGCGCCAGCAGCTTACTACCGGGACTCACCTCCTACGAGCAGTACTTC,CASSLLPGLTSYEQYF
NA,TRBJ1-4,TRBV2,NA,TGTGCCAGCACACGGACTAATGAAAAACTGTTTTTT,CASTRTNEKLFF
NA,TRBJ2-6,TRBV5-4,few,TGTGCCAGCAGCGTCCCAGGGGCCAACGTCCTGACTTTC,CASSVPGANVLTF
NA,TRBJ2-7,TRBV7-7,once,TGTGCCAGCAGCCCGGACGAGGGCTACGAGCAGTACTTC,CASSPDEGYEQYF
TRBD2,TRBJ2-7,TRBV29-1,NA,TGCAGCGTCCTTACCGGGACTAGCGGGGTGAGCCTAGACGAGCAGTACTTC,CSVLTGTSGVSLDEQYF
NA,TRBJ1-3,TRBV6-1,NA,TGTGCCAGCAGCCTCGACAACTGGGACTCTGGAAACACCATATATTTT,CASSLDNWDSGNTIYF
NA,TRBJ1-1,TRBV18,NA,TGTGCCAGCTCACCAGGGGAAGGGACTGAAGCTTTCTTT,CASSPGEGTEAFF
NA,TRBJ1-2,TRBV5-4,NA,TGTGCCAGCAGCTTGGCACGGAGTGGGAACTATGGCTACACCTTC,CASSLARSGNYGYTF
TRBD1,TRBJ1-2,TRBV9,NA,TGTGCCAGCAGCGGGGACAGGGAAGATGGCTACACCTTC,CASSGDREDGYTF
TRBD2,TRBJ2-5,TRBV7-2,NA,TGTGCCAGCAGCCTCTCGTTCGGAGCGGGGATCCGGGAGACCCAGTACTTC,CASSLSFGAGIRETQYF
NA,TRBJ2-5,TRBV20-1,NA,TGCAGTGCTATCCGGGACACCCAAGAGACCCAGTACTTC,CSAIRDTQETQYF
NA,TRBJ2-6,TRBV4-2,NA,TGTGCCAGCAGCTCCTCTCTTTCTGGGGCCAACGTCCTGACTTTC,CASSSSLSGANVLTF
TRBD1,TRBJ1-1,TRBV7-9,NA,TGTGCCAGCAGCTTAGAAGGACAGGAGAACACTGAAGCTTTCTTT,CASSLEGQENTEAFF
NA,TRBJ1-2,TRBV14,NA,TGTGCCAGCAGCCAAGAATCGAAAGGGGTCTATGGCTACACCTTC,CASSQESKGVYGYTF
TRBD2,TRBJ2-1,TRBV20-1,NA,TGCAGTCCAGCGGGGGGTAGAAATGAGCAGTTCTTC,CSPAGGRNEQFF
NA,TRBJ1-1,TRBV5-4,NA,TGTGCCAGCAGCTTGAAGTTCCGAGGACGCCACCCCAAGGCTTTCTTT,CASSLKFRGRHPKAFF
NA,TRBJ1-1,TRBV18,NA,TGTGCCAGCTCATCCTCGACCGAGAACACTGAAGCTTTCTTT,CASSSSTENTEAFF
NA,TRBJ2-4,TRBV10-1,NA,TGCGCCAGCAGTGACTCCGATCCTCGACCGGATGGAAACATTCAGTACTTC,CASSDSDPRPDGNIQYF
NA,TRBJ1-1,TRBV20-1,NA,TGCAGTGCGTCGGGACTCAGGGGGAACACTGAAGCTTTCTTT,CSASGLRGNTEAFF
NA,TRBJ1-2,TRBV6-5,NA,TGTGCCAGCAGCTGGGGGGGGCGGAACTATGGCTACACCTTC,CASSWGGRNYGYTF
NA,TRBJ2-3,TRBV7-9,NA,TGTGCCAGCAGCTTAGCGGTGGGTCTCACAGATACGCAGTATTTT,CASSLAVGLTDTQYF
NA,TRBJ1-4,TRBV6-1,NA,TGTGCCAGCAGTGTAGCAGGGTCGGCGGCTACTAATGAAAAACTGTTTTTT,CASSVAGSAATNEKLFF
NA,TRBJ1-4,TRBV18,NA,TGTGCCAGCTCACCACTCCGGGATTCAAATGAAAAACTGTTTTTT,CASSPLRDSNEKLFF
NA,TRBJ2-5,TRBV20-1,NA,TGCAGTGCTAGAGGGGGGCAGGCCCAAGAGACCCAGTACTTC,CSARGGQAQETQYF
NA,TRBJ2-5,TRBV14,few,TGTGCCAGCAGCCAAGTACAAGAGACCCAGTACTTC,CASSQVQETQYF
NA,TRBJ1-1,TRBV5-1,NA,TGCGCCAGCAGCCCAGGGTCCGCCCTGAACACTGAAGCTTTCTTT,CASSPGSALNTEAFF
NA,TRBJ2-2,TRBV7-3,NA,TGTGCCAGCAGCGTCCATGGGGGAGGCACCGGGGAGCTGTTTTTT,CASSVHGGGTGELFF
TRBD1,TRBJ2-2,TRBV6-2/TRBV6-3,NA,TGTGCCAGCAGGGGGACAGGGTGGACCGGGGAGCTGTTTTTT,CASRGTGWTGELFF
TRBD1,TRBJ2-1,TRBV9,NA,TGTGCCAGCAGCTTTGGGACAGCGGAATTTTACAATGAGCAGTTCTTC,CASSFGTAEFYNEQFF
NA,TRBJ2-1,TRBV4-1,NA,TGCGCCAGCAGCCAACTGGACCTCGTCTCCTACAATGAGCAGTTCTTC,CASSQLDLVSYNEQFF